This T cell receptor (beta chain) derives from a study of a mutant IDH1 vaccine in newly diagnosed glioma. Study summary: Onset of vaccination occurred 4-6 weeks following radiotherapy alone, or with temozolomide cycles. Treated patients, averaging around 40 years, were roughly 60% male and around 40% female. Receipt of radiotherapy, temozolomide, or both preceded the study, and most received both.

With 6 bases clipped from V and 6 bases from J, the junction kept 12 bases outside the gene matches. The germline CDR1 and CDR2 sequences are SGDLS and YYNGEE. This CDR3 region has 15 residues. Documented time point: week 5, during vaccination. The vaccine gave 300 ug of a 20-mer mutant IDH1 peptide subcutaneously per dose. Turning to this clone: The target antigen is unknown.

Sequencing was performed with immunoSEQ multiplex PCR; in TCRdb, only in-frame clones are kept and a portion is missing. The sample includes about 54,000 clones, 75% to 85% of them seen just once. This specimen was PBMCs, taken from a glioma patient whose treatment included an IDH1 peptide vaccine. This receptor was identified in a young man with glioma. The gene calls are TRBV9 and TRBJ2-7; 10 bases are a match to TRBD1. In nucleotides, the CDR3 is TGTGCCAGCACTATCAACCCGGGACAGGGGAGCGAGCAGTACTTC. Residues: CASTINPGQGSEQYF.